This T cell receptor beta chain was identified during a study of neurological immune-mediated disorders. This clonotype was observed at least ten times. From germline, CDR1 is LGHNA and CDR2 YNFKEQ. Trimming took 4 bases from V and 8 from J, leaving 14 bases between them. The CDR3 extends over 14 amino acids. Each CDR3 protein is one row after TCRdb ran MiXCR on the 5' RACE reads. The sample contains tens of thousands of distinct CDR3 sequences, 17% of which appear only once. The chain joins TRBV4-2 to TRBJ1-4, with D unclear. The clonotype originates from a woman aged 40 to 50 in good health. The sample comprised PBMCs. The CDR3 spells CASSPLDAREKLFF. The CDR3, as DNA: TGTGCCAGCAGCCCCCTGGATGCACGCGAAAAACTGTTTTTT.